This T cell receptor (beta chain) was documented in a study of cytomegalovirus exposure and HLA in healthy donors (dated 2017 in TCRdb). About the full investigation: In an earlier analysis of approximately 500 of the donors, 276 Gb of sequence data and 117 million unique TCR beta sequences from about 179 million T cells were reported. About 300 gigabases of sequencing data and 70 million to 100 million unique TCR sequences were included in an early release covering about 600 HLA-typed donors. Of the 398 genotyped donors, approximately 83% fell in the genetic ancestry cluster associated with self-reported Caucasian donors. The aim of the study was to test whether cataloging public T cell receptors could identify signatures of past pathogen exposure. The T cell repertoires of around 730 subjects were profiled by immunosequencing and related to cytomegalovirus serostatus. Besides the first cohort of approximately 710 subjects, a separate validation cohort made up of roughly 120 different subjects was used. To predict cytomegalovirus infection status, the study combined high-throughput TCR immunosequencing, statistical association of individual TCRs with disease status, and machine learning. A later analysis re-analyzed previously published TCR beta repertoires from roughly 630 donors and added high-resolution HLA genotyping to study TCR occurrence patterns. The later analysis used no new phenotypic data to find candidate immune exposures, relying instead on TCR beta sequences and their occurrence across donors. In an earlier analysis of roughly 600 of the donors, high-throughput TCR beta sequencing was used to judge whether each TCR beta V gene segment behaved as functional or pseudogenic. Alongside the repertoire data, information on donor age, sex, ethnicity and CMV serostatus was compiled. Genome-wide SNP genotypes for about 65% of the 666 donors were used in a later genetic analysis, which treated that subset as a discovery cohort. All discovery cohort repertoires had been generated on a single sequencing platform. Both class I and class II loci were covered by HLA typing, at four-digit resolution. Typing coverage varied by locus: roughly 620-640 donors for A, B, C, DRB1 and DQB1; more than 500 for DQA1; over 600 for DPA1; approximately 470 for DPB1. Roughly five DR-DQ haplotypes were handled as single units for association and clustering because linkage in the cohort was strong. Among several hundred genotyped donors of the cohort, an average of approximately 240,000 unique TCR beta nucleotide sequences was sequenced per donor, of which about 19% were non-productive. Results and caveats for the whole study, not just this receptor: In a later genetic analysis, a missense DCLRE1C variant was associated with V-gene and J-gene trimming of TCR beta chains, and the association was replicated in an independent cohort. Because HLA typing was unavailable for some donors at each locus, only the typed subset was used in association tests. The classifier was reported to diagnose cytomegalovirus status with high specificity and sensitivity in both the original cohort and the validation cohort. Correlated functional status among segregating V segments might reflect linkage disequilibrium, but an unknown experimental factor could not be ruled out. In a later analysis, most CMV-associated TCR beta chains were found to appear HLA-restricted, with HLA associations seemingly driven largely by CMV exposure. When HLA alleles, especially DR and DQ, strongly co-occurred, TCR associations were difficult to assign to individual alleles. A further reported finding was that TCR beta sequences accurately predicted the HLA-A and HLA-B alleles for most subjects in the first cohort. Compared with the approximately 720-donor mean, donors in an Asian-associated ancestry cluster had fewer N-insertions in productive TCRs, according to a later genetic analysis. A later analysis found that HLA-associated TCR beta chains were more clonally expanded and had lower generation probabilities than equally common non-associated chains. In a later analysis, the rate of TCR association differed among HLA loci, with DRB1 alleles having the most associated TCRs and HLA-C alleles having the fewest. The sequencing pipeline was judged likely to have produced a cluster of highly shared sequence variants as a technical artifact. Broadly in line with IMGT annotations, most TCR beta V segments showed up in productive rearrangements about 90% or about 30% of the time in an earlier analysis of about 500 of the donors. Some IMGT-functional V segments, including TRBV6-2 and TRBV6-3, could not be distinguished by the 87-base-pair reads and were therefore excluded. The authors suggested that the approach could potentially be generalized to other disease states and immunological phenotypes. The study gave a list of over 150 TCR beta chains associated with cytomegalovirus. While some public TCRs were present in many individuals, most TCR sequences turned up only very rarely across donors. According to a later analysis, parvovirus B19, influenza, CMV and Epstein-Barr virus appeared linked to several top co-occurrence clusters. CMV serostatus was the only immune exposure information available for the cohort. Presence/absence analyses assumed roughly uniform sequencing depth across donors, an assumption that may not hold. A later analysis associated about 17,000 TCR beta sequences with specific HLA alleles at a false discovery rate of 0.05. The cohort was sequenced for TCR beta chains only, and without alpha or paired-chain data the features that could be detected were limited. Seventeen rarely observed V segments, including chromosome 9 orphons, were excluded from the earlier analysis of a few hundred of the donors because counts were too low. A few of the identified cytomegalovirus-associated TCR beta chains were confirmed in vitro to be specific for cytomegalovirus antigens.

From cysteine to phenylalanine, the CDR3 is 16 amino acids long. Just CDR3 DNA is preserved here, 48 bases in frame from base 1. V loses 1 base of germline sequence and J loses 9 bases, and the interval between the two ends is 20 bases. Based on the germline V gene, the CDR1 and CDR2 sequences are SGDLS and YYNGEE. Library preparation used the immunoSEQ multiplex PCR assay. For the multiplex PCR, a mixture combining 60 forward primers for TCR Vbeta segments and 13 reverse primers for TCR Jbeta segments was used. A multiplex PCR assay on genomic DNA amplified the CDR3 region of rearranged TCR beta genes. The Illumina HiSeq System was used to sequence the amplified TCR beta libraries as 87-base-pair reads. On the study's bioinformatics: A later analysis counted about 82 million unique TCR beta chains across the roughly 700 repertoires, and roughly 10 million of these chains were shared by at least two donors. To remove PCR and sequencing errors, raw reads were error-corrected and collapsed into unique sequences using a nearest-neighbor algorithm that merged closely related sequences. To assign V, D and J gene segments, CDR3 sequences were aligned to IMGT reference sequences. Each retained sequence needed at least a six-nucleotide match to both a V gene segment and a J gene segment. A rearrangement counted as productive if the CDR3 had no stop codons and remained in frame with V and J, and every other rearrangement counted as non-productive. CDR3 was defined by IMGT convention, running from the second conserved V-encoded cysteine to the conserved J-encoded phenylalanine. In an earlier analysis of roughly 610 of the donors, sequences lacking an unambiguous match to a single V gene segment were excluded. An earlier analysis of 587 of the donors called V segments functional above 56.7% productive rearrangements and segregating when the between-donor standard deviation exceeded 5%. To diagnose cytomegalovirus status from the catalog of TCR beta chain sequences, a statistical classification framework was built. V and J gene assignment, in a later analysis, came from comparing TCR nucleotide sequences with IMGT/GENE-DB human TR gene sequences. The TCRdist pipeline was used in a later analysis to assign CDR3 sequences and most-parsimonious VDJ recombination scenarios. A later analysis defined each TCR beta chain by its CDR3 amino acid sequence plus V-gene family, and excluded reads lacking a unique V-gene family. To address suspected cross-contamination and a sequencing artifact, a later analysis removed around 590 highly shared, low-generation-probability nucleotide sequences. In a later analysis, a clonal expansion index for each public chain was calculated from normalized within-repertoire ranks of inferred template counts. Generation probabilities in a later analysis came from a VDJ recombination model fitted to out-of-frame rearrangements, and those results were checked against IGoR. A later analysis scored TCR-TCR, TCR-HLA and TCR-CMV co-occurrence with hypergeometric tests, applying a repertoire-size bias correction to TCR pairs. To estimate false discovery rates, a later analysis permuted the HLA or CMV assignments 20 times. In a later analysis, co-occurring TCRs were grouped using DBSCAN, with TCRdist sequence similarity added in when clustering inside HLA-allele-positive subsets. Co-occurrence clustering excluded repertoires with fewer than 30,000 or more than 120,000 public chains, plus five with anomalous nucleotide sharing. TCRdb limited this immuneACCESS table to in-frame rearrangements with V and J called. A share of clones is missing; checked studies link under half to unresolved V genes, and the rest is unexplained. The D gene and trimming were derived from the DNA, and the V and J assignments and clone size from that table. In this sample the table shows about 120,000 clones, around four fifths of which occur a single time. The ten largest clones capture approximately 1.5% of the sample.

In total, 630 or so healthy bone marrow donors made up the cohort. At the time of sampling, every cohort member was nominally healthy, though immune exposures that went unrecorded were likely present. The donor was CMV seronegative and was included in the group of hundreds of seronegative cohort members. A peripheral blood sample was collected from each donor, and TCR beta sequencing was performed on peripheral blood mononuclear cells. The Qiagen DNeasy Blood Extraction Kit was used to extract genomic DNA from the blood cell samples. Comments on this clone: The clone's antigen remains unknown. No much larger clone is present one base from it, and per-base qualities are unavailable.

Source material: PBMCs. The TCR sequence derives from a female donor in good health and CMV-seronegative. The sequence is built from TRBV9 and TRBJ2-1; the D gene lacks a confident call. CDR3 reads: CASSVFASSAGGEQFF. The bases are TGTGCCAGCAGCGTATTCGCTAGTTCCGCCGGCGGTGAGCAGTTCTTC. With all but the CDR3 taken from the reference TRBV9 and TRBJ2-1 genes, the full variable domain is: DSGVTQTPKHLITATGQRVTLRCSPRSGDLSVYWYQQSLDQGLQFLIQYYNGEERAKGNILERFSAQQFPDLHSELNLSSLELGDSALYFCASSVFASSAGGEQFFGPGTRLTVL.